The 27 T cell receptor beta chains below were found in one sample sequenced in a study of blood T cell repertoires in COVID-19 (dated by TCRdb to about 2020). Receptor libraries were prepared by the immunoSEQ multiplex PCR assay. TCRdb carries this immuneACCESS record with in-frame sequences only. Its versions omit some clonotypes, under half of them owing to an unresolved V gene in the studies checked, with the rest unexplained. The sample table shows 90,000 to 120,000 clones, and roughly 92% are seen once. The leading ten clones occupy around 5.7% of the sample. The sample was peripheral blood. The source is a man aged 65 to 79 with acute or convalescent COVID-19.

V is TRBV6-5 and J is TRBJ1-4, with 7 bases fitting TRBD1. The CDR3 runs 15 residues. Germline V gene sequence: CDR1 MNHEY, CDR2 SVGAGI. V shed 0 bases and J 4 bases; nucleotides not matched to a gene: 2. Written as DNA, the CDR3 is TGTGCCAGCAGTTACTCGGGACAGAGTAATGAAAAACTGTTTTTT. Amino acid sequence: CASSYSGQSNEKLFF.

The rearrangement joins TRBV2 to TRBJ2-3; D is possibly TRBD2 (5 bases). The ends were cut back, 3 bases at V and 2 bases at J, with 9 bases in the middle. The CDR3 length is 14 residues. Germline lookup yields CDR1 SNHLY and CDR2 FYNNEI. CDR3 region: CASSDPGYTDTQYF. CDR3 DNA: TGTGCCAGCAGTGATCCGGGATACACAGATACGCAGTATTTT.

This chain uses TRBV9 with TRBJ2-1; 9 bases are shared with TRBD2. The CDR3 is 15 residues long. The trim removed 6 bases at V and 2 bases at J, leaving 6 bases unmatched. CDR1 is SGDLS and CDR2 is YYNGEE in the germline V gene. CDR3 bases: TGTGCCAGCAACCCTAGCGGGGTTACCTACAATGAGCAGTTCTTC. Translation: CASNPSGVTYNEQFF.

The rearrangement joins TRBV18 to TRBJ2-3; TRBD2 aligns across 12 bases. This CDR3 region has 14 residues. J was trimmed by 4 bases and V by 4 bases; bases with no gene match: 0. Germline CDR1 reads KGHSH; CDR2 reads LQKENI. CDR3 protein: CASSRLAGADTQYF. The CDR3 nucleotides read TGTGCCAGCTCACGACTAGCGGGGGCAGATACGCAGTATTTT. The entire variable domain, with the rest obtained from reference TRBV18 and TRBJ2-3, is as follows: NAGVMQNPRHLVRRRGQEARLRCSPMKGHSHVYWYRQLPEEGLKFMVYLQKENIIDESGMPKERFSAEFPKEGPSILRIQQVVRGDSAAYFCASSRLAGADTQYFGPGTRLTVL.

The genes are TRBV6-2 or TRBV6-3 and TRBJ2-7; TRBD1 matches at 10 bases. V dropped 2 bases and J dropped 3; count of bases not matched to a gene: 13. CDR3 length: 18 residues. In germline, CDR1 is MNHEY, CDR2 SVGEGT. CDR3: CASSYDPFAGTGDYEQYF. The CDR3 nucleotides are TGTGCCAGCAGTTACGACCCTTTTGCGGGGACAGGGGACTACGAGCAGTACTTC.

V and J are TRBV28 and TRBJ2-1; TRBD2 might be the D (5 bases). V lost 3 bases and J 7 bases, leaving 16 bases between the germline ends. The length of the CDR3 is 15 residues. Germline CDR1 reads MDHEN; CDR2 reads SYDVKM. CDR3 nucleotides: TGTGCCAGCAGTTTCACCGGTGGCGGGTTTAATGAGCAGTTCTTC. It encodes CASSFTGGGFNEQFF.

The CDR3 DNA reads TGTGCCAGCAGTTTGACAGGGGAGAATGAAAAACTGTTTTTT. Encoded protein: CASSLTGENEKLFF. V and J are TRBV27 and TRBJ1-4, with 8 positions matching TRBD1. The germline gives CDR1 MNHEY, CDR2 SMNVEV (reference sequence). CDR3 length equals 14 residues. Trimming at V came to 3 bases and at J to 5 bases, leaving 2 bases not matched to a gene.

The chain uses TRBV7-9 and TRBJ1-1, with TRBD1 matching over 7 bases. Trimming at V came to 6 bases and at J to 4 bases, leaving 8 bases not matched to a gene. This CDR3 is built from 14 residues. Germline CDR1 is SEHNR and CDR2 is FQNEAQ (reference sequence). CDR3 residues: CASRKTTGVTEAFF. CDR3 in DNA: TGTGCCAGCAGAAAAACTACAGGGGTCACTGAAGCTTTCTTT.

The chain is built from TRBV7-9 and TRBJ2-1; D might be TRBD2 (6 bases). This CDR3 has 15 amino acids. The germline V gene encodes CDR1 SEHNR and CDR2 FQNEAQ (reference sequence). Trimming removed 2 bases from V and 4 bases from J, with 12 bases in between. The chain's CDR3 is CASSLLAGIYNEQFF. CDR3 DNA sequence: TGTGCCAGCAGCTTACTGGCGGGGATATACAATGAGCAGTTCTTC. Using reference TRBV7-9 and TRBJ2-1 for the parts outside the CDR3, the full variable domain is DTGVSQNPRHKITKRGQNVTFRCDPISEHNRLYWYRQTLGQGPEFLTYFQNEAQLEKSRLLSDRFSAERPKGSFSTLEIQRTEQGDSAMYLCASSLLAGIYNEQFFGPGTRLTVL.

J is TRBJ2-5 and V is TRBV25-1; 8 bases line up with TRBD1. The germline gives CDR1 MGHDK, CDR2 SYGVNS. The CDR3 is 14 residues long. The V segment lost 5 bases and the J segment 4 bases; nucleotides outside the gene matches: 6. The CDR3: CASSRDRGRETQYF. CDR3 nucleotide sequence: TGTGCCAGCAGTCGCGACAGGGGCAGAGAGACCCAGTACTTC.

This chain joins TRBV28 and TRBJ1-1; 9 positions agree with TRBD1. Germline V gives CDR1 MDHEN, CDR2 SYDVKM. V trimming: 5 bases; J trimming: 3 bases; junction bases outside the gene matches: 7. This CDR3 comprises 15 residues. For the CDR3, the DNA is TGTGCCAGCAGTCTACAGGGGGCAGGTCACACTGAAGCTTTCTTT. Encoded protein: CASSLQGAGHTEAFF.

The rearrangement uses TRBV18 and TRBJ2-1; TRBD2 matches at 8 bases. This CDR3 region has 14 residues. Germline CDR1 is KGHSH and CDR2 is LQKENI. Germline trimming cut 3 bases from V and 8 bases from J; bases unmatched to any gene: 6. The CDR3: CASSPPNSGDEQFF. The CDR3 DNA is TGTGCCAGCTCACCCCCTAATAGCGGGGATGAGCAGTTCTTC.

The CDR3 sequence is CASSANLFQPQHF. CDR3 coding DNA: TGTGCCAGCAGCGCTAACCTTTTTCAGCCCCAGCATTTT. The genes are TRBV12-3 or TRBV12-4 and TRBJ1-5; D gene ambiguous. Trimming pared 6 bases from V and 6 bases from J, leaving 12 bases between. This CDR3 has 13 residues.

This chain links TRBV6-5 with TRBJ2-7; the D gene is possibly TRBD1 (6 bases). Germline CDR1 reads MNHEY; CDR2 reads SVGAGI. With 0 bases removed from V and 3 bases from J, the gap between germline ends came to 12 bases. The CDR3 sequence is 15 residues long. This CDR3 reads CASSYSTSGDYEQYF. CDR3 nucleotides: TGTGCCAGCAGTTACTCGACGTCAGGGGACTACGAGCAGTACTTC.

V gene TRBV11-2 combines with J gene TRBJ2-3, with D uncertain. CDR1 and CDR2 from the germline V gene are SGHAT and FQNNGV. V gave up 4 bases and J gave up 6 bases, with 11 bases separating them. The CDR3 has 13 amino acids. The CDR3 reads CASSWLGMDTQYF. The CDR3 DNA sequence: TGTGCCAGCAGCTGGCTTGGTATGGATACGCAGTATTTT. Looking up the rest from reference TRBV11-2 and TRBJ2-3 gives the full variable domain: EAGVAQSPRYKIIEKRQSVAFWCNPISGHATLYWYQQILGQGPKLLIQFQNNGVVDDSQLPKDRFSAERLKGVDSTLKIQPAKLEDSAVYLCASSWLGMDTQYFGPGTRLTVL.

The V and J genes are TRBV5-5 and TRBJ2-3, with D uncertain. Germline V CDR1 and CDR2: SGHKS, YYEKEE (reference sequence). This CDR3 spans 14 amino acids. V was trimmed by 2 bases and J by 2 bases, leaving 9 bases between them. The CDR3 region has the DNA TGTGCCAGCAGCTTACGTAGACTCACAGATACGCAGTATTTT. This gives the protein CASSLRRLTDTQYF.

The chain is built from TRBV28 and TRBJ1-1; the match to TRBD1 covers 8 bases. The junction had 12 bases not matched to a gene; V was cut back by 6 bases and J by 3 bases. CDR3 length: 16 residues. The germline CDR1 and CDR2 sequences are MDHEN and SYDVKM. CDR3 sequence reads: CASSGLRTGPDTEAFF. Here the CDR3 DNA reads TGTGCCAGCAGCGGACTACGGACAGGGCCCGACACTGAAGCTTTCTTT.

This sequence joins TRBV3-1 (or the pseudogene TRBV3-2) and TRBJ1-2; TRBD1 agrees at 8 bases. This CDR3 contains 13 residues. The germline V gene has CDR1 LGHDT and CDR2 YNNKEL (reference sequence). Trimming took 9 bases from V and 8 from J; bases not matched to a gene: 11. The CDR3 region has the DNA TGTGCCAGGATCCGCAGGGGGCGCAGGGGCTACACCTTC. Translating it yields CARIRRGRRGYTF.

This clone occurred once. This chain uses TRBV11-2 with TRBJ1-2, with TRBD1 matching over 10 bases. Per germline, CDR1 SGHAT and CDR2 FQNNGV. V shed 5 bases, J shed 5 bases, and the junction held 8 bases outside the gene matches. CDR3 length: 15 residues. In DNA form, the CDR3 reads TGTGCCAGCAGCCTAGCCGGGACAGGGGCTTATGGCTACACCTTC. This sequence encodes CASSLAGTGAYGYTF.

The CDR3 sequence: CASSLKGLGGGDTGELFF. In DNA form, the CDR3 reads TGTGCCAGCAGCCTTAAGGGTTTAGGGGGCGGCGACACCGGGGAGCTGTTTTTT. V is TRBV5-4 and J is TRBJ2-2, with 7 bases aligning to TRBD1. The length of the CDR3 is 18 residues. CDR1 is SGHNT and CDR2 is YYREEE in the germline V gene (reference sequence). The ends lost 4 bases at V and 3 bases at J; junction bases unmatched: 15.

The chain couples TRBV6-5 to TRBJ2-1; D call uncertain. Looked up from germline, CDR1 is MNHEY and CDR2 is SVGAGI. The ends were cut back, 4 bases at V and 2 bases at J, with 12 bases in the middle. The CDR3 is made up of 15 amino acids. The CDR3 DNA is TGTGCCAGCAGTTTAACTACCCCCACCTACAATGAGCAGTTCTTC. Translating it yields CASSLTTPTYNEQFF.

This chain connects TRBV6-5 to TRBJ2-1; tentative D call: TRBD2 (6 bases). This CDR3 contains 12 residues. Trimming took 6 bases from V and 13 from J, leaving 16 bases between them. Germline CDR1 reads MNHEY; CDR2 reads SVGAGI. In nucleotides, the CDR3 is TGTGCCAGCAGCCAGAGACTAGGTACCCAGTTCTTC. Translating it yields CASSQRLGTQFF.

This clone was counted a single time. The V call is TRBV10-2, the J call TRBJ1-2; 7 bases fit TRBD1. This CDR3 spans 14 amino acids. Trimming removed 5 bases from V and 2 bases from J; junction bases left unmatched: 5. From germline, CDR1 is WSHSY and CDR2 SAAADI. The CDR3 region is CASSRLTGNYGYTF. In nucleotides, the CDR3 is TGCGCCAGCAGTCGGCTGACAGGGAACTATGGCTACACCTTC.

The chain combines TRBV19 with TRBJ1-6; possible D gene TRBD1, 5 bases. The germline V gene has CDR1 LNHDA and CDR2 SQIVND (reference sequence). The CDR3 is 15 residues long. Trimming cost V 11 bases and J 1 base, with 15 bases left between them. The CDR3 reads CAAGGGPSYNSPLHF. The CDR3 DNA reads TGTGCCGCCGGCGGGGGACCGTCCTATAATTCACCCCTCCACTTT.

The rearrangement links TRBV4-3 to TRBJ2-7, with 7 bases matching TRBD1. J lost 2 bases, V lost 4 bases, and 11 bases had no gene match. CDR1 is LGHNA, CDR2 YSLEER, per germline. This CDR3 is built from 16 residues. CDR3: CASSPGRGHPAYEQYF. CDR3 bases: TGCGCCAGCAGCCCAGGTAGGGGGCATCCTGCCTACGAGCAGTACTTC.

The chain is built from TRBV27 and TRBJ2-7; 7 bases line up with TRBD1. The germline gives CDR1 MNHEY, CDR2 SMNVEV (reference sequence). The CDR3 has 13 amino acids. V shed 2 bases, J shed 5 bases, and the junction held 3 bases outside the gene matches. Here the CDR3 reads CASSLVDRDEQYF. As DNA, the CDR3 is TGTGCCAGCAGTTTAGTTGACAGGGACGAGCAGTACTTC.

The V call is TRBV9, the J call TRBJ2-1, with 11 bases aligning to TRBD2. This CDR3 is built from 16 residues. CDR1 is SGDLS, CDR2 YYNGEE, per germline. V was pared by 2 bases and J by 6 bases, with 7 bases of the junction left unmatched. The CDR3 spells CASSVSGTSGLNEQFF. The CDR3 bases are TGTGCCAGCAGCGTCTCCGGGACTAGCGGCCTCAATGAGCAGTTCTTC.